This T cell receptor beta chain was sequenced in a study of T-cell memory formation after mild COVID-19. Study details: Each donor largely had its own TCR clusters.

Many counts were recorded for this clonotype. Its matching antigen is unknown. Broader study findings: Later expanders leaned CD4+, whereas day 15 to 85 contracting clones were balanced CD4/CD8. Still unconfirmed is whether the second-wave clones peaking on day 37 recognized SARS-CoV-2.

The 5'RACE method, run with constant-segment primers, produced TCR alpha and TCR beta cDNA libraries (carrying sample barcodes and UMIs). TCRdb analysed the 5' RACE reads with MiXCR anew, one entry per CDR3 protein. The data show 30,000 to 45,000 distinct CDR3 sequences, about an eighth seen once. From germline, CDR1 is LNHDA and CDR2 SQIVND (reference sequence). The germline V and J ends were trimmed by 5 bases and 3 bases, with 13 bases remaining between them. This CDR3 spans 14 amino acids. This TCR derives from a man in his late teens or twenties who had mild COVID-19 (a few samples of this study predate the infection). Cell type and time point are not known. Sequenced input: PBMCs or a T cell subset sorted from them (not recorded which). The genes are TRBV19 and TRBJ1-1, with a weak D call TRBD1 (5 bases). Written as DNA, the CDR3 is TGTGCCAGTAGTCCGGGGACGGGTTACACTGAAGCTTTCTTT. Translating gives CASSPGTGYTEAFF.